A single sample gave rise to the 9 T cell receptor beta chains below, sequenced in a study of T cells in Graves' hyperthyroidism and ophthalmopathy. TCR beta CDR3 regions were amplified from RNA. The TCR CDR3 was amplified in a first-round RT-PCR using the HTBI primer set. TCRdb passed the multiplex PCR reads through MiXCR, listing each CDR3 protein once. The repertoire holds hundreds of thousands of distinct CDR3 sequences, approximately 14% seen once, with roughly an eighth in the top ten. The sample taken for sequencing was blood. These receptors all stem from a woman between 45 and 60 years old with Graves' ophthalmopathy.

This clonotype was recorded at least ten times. This CDR3 reads CSVDSSGISGANVLTF. The CDR3, as DNA: TGCAGCGTTGATTCGTCAGGGATCTCTGGGGCCAACGTCCTGACTTTC. The V gene is TRBV29-1, the J gene TRBJ2-6; TRBD1 might be the D (5 bases). Germline lookup yields CDR1 SQVTM and CDR2 ANQGSEA. Trimming removed 3 bases at V and 0 bases at J, with 12 bases between. The CDR3 consists of 16 residues.

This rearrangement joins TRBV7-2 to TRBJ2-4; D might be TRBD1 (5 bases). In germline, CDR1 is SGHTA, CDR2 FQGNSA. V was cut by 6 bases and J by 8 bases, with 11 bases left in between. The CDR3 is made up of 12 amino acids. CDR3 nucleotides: TGTGCCAGCAGTCCAGGGTTGGACATTCAGTACTTC. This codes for CASSPGLDIQYF.

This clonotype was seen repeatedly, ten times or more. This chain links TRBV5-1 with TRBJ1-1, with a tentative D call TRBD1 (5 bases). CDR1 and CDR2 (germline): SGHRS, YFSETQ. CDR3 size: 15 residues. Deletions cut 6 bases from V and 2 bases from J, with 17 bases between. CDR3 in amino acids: CASNLPGRINTEAFF. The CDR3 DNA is TGCGCCAGCAACCTTCCGGGGCGGATCAACACTGAAGCTTTCTTT.

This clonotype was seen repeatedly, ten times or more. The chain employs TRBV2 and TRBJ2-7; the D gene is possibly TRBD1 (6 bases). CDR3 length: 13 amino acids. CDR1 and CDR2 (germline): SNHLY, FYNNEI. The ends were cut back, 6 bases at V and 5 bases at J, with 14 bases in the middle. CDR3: CASRLTGTDEQYF. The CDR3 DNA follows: TGTGCCAGCAGACTCACAGGGACCGACGAGCAGTACTTC.

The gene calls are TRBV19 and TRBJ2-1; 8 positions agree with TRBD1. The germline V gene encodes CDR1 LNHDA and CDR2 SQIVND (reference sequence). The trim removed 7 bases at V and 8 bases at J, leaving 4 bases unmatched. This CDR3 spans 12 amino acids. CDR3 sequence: CASISGGHEQFF. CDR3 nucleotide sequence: TGTGCCAGTATCTCAGGGGGCCATGAGCAGTTCTTC.

Here the CDR3 reads CASSFSRGEQFF. CDR3 DNA sequence: TGTGCCAGCAGTTTTAGTCGGGGTGAGCAGTTCTTC. The genes are TRBV28 and TRBJ2-1; D is perhaps TRBD2 (5 bases). The CDR3 contains 12 residues. V shed 3 bases and J shed 9 bases, with 9 bases lying between them. Per the germline V gene, CDR1 is MDHEN and CDR2 is SYDVKM.

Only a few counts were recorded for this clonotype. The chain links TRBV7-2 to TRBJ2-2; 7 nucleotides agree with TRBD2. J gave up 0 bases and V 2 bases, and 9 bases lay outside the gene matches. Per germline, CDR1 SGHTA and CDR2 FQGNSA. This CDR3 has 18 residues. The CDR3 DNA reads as TGTGCCAGCAGCTTAAGGAGTGGCGGACTAGCGAACACCGGGGAGCTGTTTTTT. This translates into CASSLRSGGLANTGELFF.

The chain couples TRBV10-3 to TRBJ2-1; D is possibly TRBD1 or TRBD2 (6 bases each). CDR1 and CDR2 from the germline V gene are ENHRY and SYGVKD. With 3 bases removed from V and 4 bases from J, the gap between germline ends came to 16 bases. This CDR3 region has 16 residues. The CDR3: CAISDLTGTVYNEQFF. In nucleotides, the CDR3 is TGTGCCATCAGTGACCTAACAGGGACTGTATACAATGAGCAGTTCTTC.

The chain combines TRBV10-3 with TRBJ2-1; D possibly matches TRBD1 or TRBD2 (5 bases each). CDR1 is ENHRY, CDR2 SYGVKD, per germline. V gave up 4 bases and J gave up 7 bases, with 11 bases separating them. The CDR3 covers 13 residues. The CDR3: CAISAGNRNEQFF. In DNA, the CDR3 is TGTGCCATCAGTGCCGGGAACAGGAATGAGCAGTTCTTC.